This T cell receptor beta chain was sequenced during a study of naive and memory T cell subsets. The CDR3 has 16 amino acids. The germline gives CDR1 MRHNA, CDR2 SNTAGT. V was clipped by 2 bases and J by 0 bases; unmatched bases: 0. Study results and caveats: Gini index rose across naive, CM, EM and EMRA in CD4 and CD8.

This clonotype was found many times. What it recognizes is unknown. The beta constant-region primer was an equimolar mix of two oligonucleotides covering TRBC1 and TRBC2. Nested alpha and beta constant-region primers with the SP2 primer drove four PCR rounds on ligated cDNA. Each CDR3 protein is one row after TCRdb ran MiXCR on the UMI-ligation and nested PCR reads. Seen here are about 22,000 distinct CDR3 sequences, 7% to 10% observed once, and the top ten hold 22%. The V call is TRBV6-4, the J call TRBJ2-6; 8 positions agree with TRBD2. The clonotype comes from a human donor in good health. Sequencing was done on a sample of central memory CD8+ T cells from blood. The chain's CDR3 is CASSDGTSSGANVLTF. The CDR3 DNA follows: TGTGCCAGCAGTGACGGGACTAGCTCTGGGGCCAACGTCCTGACTTTC.